This T cell receptor (beta chain) was profiled in a study of regulatory dendritic cells for organ transplantation. Across the whole study: Monocytes received vitamin D3 on days 0 and 4, IL-10 on day 4. Dendritic cell cultures received LPS on day 6.

General study results and limits: Memory T cells were less diverse than naive, with memory CD8+ most oligoclonal. Of resting T cell subsets, memory CD8+ had the most alloreactive clonotypes.

CFSE-labeled sorted T cells met regulatory or mature dendritic cells for around 5 days. On this clone itself: What it binds is unknown.

TCRdb keeps only in-frame clones here, not all; method: immunoSEQ multiplex PCR. The sample holds roughly 9,300 clones; around 71% are singletons and the top ten take approximately 0.54%. Losses at the gene ends were 6 bases for V and 5 bases for J; bases not matched to a gene: 3. The CDR3 has 12 residues. Germline V lookup: CDR1 SQVTM, CDR2 ANQGSEA. This receptor was identified in a human donor in good health. This chain joins TRBV29-1 and TRBJ1-1, with TRBD1 matching 10 bases. The sequencing sample was made of naive CD4+ T cells from blood cultured with dendritic cells. Subset here: CD45RA+ naive T cells. CDR3 in DNA: TGCAGCGTCGGGGGACAGGGGACTGAAGCTTTCTTT. This encodes CSVGGQGTEAFF.